This T cell receptor (beta chain) was retrieved from a study of blood T cell repertoires in COVID-19. Study details: Sites across the United States, Italy and Spain contributed samples from acute and convalescent COVID-19. The cDNA or gDNA used as material had been derived from T cells, B-cell-depleted T cells, or PBMCs.

As handled by the study authors: Estimation of nucleated cell counts relied on the amplification of reference gene primers. Generated by immunoSEQ multiplex PCR, the TCRdb table keeps only in-frame clones and is missing some. V and J calls and clone size come straight from that table; D and trimming were deduced from the DNA. The sample holds 45,000 to 55,000 clones, 90% seen once. This clone has only a few counts. With 1 base removed from V and 14 bases from J, the gap between germline ends came to 12 bases. The CDR3 loop spans 12 amino acids. Germline CDR1 is SGHAT and CDR2 is FQNNGV. The sequence derives from a woman in her thirties or forties with active COVID-19. This chain joins TRBV11-2 and TRBJ2-1, with D perhaps matching TRBD2 (5 bases). Sequencing was carried out using peripheral blood. The CDR3 sequence is CASSLARVEKFF. The CDR3 DNA is TGTGCCAGCAGCTTAGCGCGGGTAGAGAAGTTCTTC.